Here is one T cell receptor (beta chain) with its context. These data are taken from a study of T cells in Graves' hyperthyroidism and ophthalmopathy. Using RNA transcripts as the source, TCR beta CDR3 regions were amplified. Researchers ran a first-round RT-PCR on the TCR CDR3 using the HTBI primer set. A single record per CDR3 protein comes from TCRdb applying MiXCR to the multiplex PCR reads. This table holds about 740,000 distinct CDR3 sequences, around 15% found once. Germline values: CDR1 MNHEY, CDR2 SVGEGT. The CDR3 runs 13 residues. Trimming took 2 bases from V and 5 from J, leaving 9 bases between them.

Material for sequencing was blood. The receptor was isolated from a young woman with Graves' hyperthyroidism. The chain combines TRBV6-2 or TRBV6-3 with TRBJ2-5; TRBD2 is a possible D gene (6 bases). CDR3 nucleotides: TGTGCCAGCAGTTACCCGGCGGGGGAGACCCAGTACTTC. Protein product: CASSYPAGETQYF.